This T cell receptor beta chain was retrieved from a study of T cells in Graves' hyperthyroidism and ophthalmopathy. About the research overall: Peripheral blood was taken when the disease was first diagnosed, before any treatment began.

The authors took PBMCs from 8.5 to 10 ml fresh peripheral blood. Whole-study findings and limits: Expanded thyroid clonotypes (above 0.001) were mostly also found in blood. It was a median around 6 months before onset that the model predicted ophthalmopathy.

About this clonotype itself: Its antigen is not known.

The CDR3 regions of TCR beta were amplified from RNA transcripts. RT-PCR in the first round (using the HTBI primer set) targeted the TCR CDR3. TCRdb re-called the multiplex PCR reads through MiXCR, storing one row per CDR3 protein. The sample holds 700,000 or so distinct CDR3 sequences, less than 20% seen once. V lost 6 bases to trimming and J lost 5 bases, with 11 bases between them. This CDR3 is built from 13 residues. Germline V gene data show CDR1 as ENHRY and CDR2 as SYGVKD. The sequence derives from a man younger than 30 with Graves' hyperthyroidism. The chain has TRBV10-3 and TRBJ2-1; D tentatively reads TRBD1 or TRBD2 (5 bases each). Sequencing input: blood. The CDR3 spells CAISPGTNNEQFF. The CDR3 coding sequence is TGTGCCATCAGCCCCGGGACGAACAATGAGCAGTTCTTC.